This passage covers 27 T cell receptor beta chains from one sample sequenced in a study of blood T cell repertoires in COVID-19. Clones were sequenced by immunoSEQ multiplex PCR, and TCRdb holds only the in-frame ones, with some missing. Of 260,000 or so clones in the sample, roughly 86% were seen once. The sequencing input was peripheral blood. Receptors were obtained from a human donor in a cohort sampled during active COVID-19.

Of note for this clone: Sequence at one end of the junction differs from germline and may be a read error. V is TRBV7-7 and J is TRBJ1-1; D may be TRBD1 (6 bases). Germline V CDR1 and CDR2: SSHAT, FNYEAQ (reference sequence). The CDR3 is made up of 13 amino acids. The CDR3 nucleotides read TGTGCTAGCAGCGAGGACAGGAACACTGAAGCTTTCTTT. Amino acids: CASSEDRNTEAFF. The variable domain in full, with the rest retrieved from reference TRBV7-7 and TRBJ1-1, is GAGVSQSPRYKVTKRGQDVTLRCDPISSHATLYWYQQALGQGPEFLTYFNYEAQPDKSGLPSDRFSAERPEGSISTLTIQRTEQRDSAMYRCASSEDRNTEAFFGQGTRLTVV.

This clone was seen once. Here the CDR3 DNA reads TGTGCCAGCAGCGGAGGACAGGGAATGTCATACGAGCAGTACTTC. Amino acids: CASSGGQGMSYEQYF. This rearrangement joins TRBV5-4 to TRBJ2-7; 8 nucleotides match TRBD1. Germline CDR1 reads SGHNT; CDR2 reads YYREEE (reference sequence). The J segment lost 4 bases and the V segment lost 4 bases, leaving 10 bases of the junction unmatched. The CDR3 covers 15 residues.

In this sample, this clone is medium-sized (0.01 to 0.1%). The chain is built from TRBV7-2 and TRBJ2-7; D remains unclear. The CDR3 has 12 amino acids. Germline V gene data show CDR1 as SGHTA and CDR2 as FQGNSA. The V gene lost 2 bases and the J gene lost 5 bases, with 7 bases spanning the gap. The CDR3 spells CASSLRLHEQYF. CDR3 sequence (DNA): TGTGCCAGCAGCTTAAGACTCCACGAGCAGTACTTC. The full variable domain, in which reference TRBV7-2 and TRBJ2-7 provide the parts outside the CDR3, is GAGVSQSPSNKVTEKGKDVELRCDPISGHTALYWYRQSLGQGLEFLIYFQGNSAPDKSGLPSDRFSAERTGGSVSTLTIQRTQQEDSAVYLCASSLRLHEQYFGPGTRLTVT.

V usage is TRBV30 and J usage is TRBJ1-6; 8 bases agree with TRBD1. The CDR3 sequence is 13 residues long. The germline CDR1 and CDR2 sequences are GTSNPN and SVGIG (reference sequence). V shed 3 bases, J shed 8 bases, and the junction held 3 bases outside the gene matches. The CDR3 coding sequence is TGTGCCTGGAGGGCAGGGGGCTATTCACCCCTCCACTTT. Amino acid sequence: CAWRAGGYSPLHF. The full variable domain, with the rest looked up from reference TRBV30 and TRBJ1-6, is SQTIHQWPATLVQPVGSPLSLECTVEGTSNPNLYWYRQAAGRGLQLLFYSVGIGQISSEVPQNLSASRPQDRQFILSSKKLLLSDSGFYLCAWRAGGYSPLHFGNGTRLTVT.

The chain joins TRBV28 to TRBJ2-7, with a tentative D call TRBD1 (5 bases). Trimming pared 4 bases from V and 5 bases from J, leaving 9 bases between. Looked up from germline, CDR1 is MDHEN and CDR2 is SYDVKM. CDR3 length: 12 residues. For the CDR3, the DNA is TGTGCCAGCAGTTATAGCAGGGACGAGCAGTACTTC. It encodes CASSYSRDEQYF.

The V gene is TRBV6-2 or TRBV6-3, the J gene TRBJ2-2, with a possible D match to TRBD1 (6 bases). Trimming shortened V by 2 bases and J by 6 bases, and 10 bases separated the two germline ends. CDR1 is MNHEY and CDR2 is SVGEGT in the germline V gene. The CDR3 covers 14 residues. CDR3 loop: CASSYTGPAGELFF. In DNA, the CDR3 is TGTGCCAGCAGTTACACAGGGCCCGCCGGGGAGCTGTTTTTT.

V gene TRBV11-2 combines with J gene TRBJ1-1; D unclear. Trimming took off 3 bases at V and 1 base at J, with 12 bases between the two ends. The CDR3 has 15 amino acids. Germline assignment: CDR1 SGHAT and CDR2 FQNNGV. CDR3 region: CASSLGGERNTEAFF. The CDR3 DNA sequence: TGTGCCAGCAGCTTGGGTGGGGAGAGGAACACTGAAGCTTTCTTT.

This clone was recorded only once. This sequence joins TRBV7-9 and TRBJ2-2; D is possibly TRBD2 (6 bases). The V gene lost 5 bases and the J gene lost 7 bases, with 20 bases spanning the gap. Germline V lookup: CDR1 SEHNR, CDR2 FQNEAQ (reference sequence). The CDR3 length is 16 residues. In DNA form, the CDR3 reads TGTGCCAGCAGCCCTTGGACCCAACTCGGGGGCGGGGAGCTGTTTTTT. Amino acids: CASSPWTQLGGGELFF. Variable domain in full (rest from reference TRBV7-9 and TRBJ2-2): DTGVSQNPRHKITKRGQNVTFRCDPISEHNRLYWYRQTLGQGPEFLTYFQNEAQLEKSRLLSDRFSAERPKGSFSTLEIQRTEQGDSAMYLCASSPWTQLGGGELFFGEGSRLTVL.

This chain joins TRBV6-5 and TRBJ2-7; no definite D call. V lost 8 bases, J lost 0 bases, and 17 bases lay in between. This CDR3 region has 15 residues. Looked up from germline, CDR1 is MNHEY and CDR2 is SVGAGI. CDR3 loop: CASSRVGRSSYEQYF. In nucleotides, the CDR3 is TGTGCCAGCTCAAGAGTGGGCAGAAGCTCCTACGAGCAGTACTTC.

The DNA for the CDR3 is TGTGCCAGCAGTTTTTCGGGTTACCGCGTGACTGCTTTCTTT. Encoded protein: CASSFSGYRVTAFF. This rearrangement joins TRBV27 to TRBJ1-1; D uncertain. The ends were cut back, 3 bases at V and 11 bases at J, with 19 bases in the middle. Germline CDR1 MNHEY, CDR2 SMNVEV (reference sequence). This CDR3 is built from 14 residues.

This chain links TRBV6-1 with TRBJ1-1; TRBD1 is a possible D gene (6 bases). The germline V and J ends were trimmed by 4 bases and 5 bases, with 20 bases remaining between them. This CDR3 is built from 16 residues. Germline CDR1 and CDR2: MNHNS and SASEGT. CDR3 loop: CASSAPTGSVRTEAFF. The CDR3 DNA follows: TGTGCCAGCAGTGCGCCTACAGGGTCGGTGAGAACTGAAGCTTTCTTT.

This chain uses TRBV4-1 with TRBJ2-7; TRBD1 matches 8 bases. The V gene end was trimmed by 3 bases and the J gene end by 2 bases; junction bases not matched to a gene: 3. CDR1 and CDR2 (germline): MGHRA, YSYEKL. This CDR3 has 14 residues. The CDR3 bases are TGCGCCAGCAGCCATCGGGACAGGACCTACGAGCAGTACTTC. Translation: CASSHRDRTYEQYF.

This clone was detected only a few times. The rearrangement uses TRBV29-1 and TRBJ1-3, with 7 positions matching TRBD1. Germline loops: CDR1 SQVTM, CDR2 ANQGSEA. Trimming took 6 bases from V and 1 from J; bases not matched to a gene: 9. The CDR3 spans 15 residues. CDR3 DNA sequence: TGCAGCGTGGGGGGACAGATTAATTCTGGAAACACCATATATTTT. Its translation is CSVGGQINSGNTIYF. The full variable domain, in which reference TRBV29-1 and TRBJ1-3 provide the parts outside the CDR3, is SAVISQKPSRDICQRGTSLTIQCQVDSQVTMMFWYRQQPGQSLTLIATANQGSEATYESGFVIDKFPISRPNLTFSTLTVSNMSPEDSSIYLCSVGGQINSGNTIYFGEGSWLTVV.

V usage is TRBV5-1 and J usage is TRBJ2-5, with 16 bases matching TRBD2. The V gene end was trimmed by 4 bases and the J gene end by 4 bases; junction bases not matched to a gene: 7. Germline assignment: CDR1 SGHRS and CDR2 YFSETQ. This CDR3 is 17 amino acids long. The CDR3 bases are TGCGCCAGCAGCCCGGGACTAGCGGGGGGGCTACGAGAGACCCAGTACTTC. Its protein product is CASSPGLAGGLRETQYF.

This clone has only one observation. The rearrangement joins TRBV28 to TRBJ2-6; no firm D call. This CDR3 contains 14 residues. Germline V lookup: CDR1 MDHEN, CDR2 SYDVKM. Deletions cut 8 bases from V and 2 bases from J, with 10 bases between. Here the CDR3 DNA reads TGTGCCAGCGGCCCCCAAGCTGGGGCCAACGTCCTGACTTTC. Its translation is CASGPQAGANVLTF.

The rearrangement links TRBV7-9 to TRBJ1-4; D is unresolved. This CDR3 is built from 15 residues. The germline gives CDR1 SEHNR, CDR2 FQNEAQ (reference sequence). The V end was cut by 1 base, the J end by 8 bases, with 14 bases between. The DNA for the CDR3 is TGTGCCAGCAGCTTAGGTGATCTAATGGGCGAAAAACTGTTTTTT. This encodes CASSLGDLMGEKLFF.

The genes are TRBV30 and TRBJ2-7; D is ambiguous. The V and J ends lost 5 bases and 2 bases respectively, with 13 bases between them. Looked up from germline, CDR1 is GTSNPN and CDR2 is SVGIG (reference sequence). This CDR3 is 13 amino acids long. The CDR3: CAWSTDPTYEQYF. CDR3 nucleotides: TGTGCCTGGTCGACTGATCCAACCTACGAGCAGTACTTC.

This clone showed up just once. The J gene is TRBJ1-1, the V gene TRBV7-9, with 8 positions matching TRBD1. The CDR3 runs 15 residues. V shed 5 bases, J shed 4 bases, and the junction held 9 bases outside the gene matches. The germline V gene encodes CDR1 SEHNR and CDR2 FQNEAQ (reference sequence). CDR3 loop: CASSGVRRGPTEAFF. In nucleotides, the CDR3 is TGTGCCAGCAGCGGGGTTCGCAGGGGGCCCACTGAAGCTTTCTTT.

This clone was found once. The chain recombines TRBV19 with TRBJ1-2, with D perhaps TRBD1 (6 bases). With 3 bases removed from V and 4 bases from J, the gap between germline ends came to 21 bases. The germline gives CDR1 LNHDA, CDR2 SQIVND (reference sequence). The CDR3 is 17 amino acids. The CDR3: CASSISRRTGGLYGYTF. The CDR3 DNA reads TGTGCCAGTAGTATTTCTAGGAGGACCGGGGGGCTCTATGGCTACACCTTC.

This clone turned up a few times. Other DNA sequences in this specimen translate into the identical CDR3. The chain combines TRBV10-1 with TRBJ2-7; D may be TRBD1 (5 bases). The CDR3 contains 13 residues. CDR1 and CDR2 from the germline V gene are WNHNN and SYGVQD (reference sequence). Deletions cut 0 bases from V and 5 bases from J, with 8 bases between. CDR3 region: CASSESGRDEQYF. DNA of the CDR3: TGCGCCAGCAGTGAGTCGGGGCGCGACGAGCAGTACTTC.

V and J are TRBV4-1 and TRBJ2-5, with D unresolved. Germline V gene sequence: CDR1 MGHRA, CDR2 YSYEKL. Trimming cost V 4 bases and J 3 bases, with 15 bases left between them. The CDR3 has 15 amino acids. The CDR3 spells CASSRFLVSKETQYF. The DNA of the CDR3 is TGCGCCAGCAGCCGCTTTCTGGTTTCTAAAGAGACCCAGTACTTC.

The chain employs TRBV30 and TRBJ2-5, with 13 bases identical to TRBD2. The trim removed 4 bases at V and 4 bases at J, leaving 6 bases unmatched. The CDR3 consists of 15 residues. The germline V gene encodes CDR1 GTSNPN and CDR2 SVGIG (reference sequence). The CDR3 loop reads CAWIGLAGDVETQYF. For the CDR3, the DNA is TGTGCCTGGATAGGACTAGCGGGAGACGTAGAGACCCAGTACTTC.

The rearrangement joins TRBV7-9 to TRBJ2-6; no definite D call. Germline V lookup: CDR1 SEHNR, CDR2 FQNEAQ (reference sequence). CDR3 length: 15 amino acids. V was shortened by 2 bases and J by 0 bases, with 5 bases between the two germline ends. CDR3 in amino acids: CASSLHSSGANVLTF. CDR3 in DNA: TGTGCCAGCAGCTTACACAGCTCTGGGGCCAACGTCCTGACTTTC.

The chain has TRBV2 and TRBJ1-1; D call uncertain. Germline V gene sequence: CDR1 SNHLY, CDR2 FYNNEI. V was cut by 3 bases and J by 3 bases, with 8 bases left in between. The CDR3 totals 13 residues. CDR3 DNA sequence: TGTGCCAGCAGTGACGAGGGATACACTGAAGCTTTCTTT. Translation gives CASSDEGYTEAFF.

The chain has TRBV15 and TRBJ1-1; D is possibly TRBD1 (6 bases). CDR3 length: 15 amino acids. V was pared by 0 bases and J by 4 bases, with 12 bases between. Per the germline V gene, CDR1 is LNHNV and CDR2 is YYDKDF (reference sequence). The CDR3 loop is CATSRDKGVGTEAFF. CDR3 DNA: TGTGCCACCAGCAGAGATAAGGGGGTCGGCACTGAAGCTTTCTTT.

This clone was seen just once. V gene TRBV6-5 combines with J gene TRBJ1-5; TRBD1 aligns across 8 bases. The V segment lost 6 bases and the J segment 7 bases; nucleotides outside the gene matches: 8. CDR1 and CDR2 from the germline V gene are MNHEY and SVGAGI. This CDR3 comprises 14 residues. DNA for the CDR3: TGTGCCAGCAGGCGGACAGGGACGGGGCAGCCCCAGCATTTT. Encoded protein: CASRRTGTGQPQHF.

This clone was detected a few times. This chain connects TRBV5-6 to TRBJ2-2; 8 nucleotides agree with TRBD1. Germline trimming cut 4 bases from V and 2 bases from J; bases unmatched to any gene: 10. The CDR3 contains 17 residues. Looked up from germline, CDR1 is SGHDT and CDR2 is YYEEEE. CDR3 coding DNA: TGTGCCAGCAGCCCAGAAACAGGGGGTGGCAACACCGGGGAGCTGTTTTTT. This translates into CASSPETGGGNTGELFF.